This T cell receptor (beta chain) stems from a study of monozygotic twins with inflammatory bowel disease. The CDR3 has 14 residues. Per germline, CDR1 SGHRS and CDR2 YFSETQ. Eight reactions per sample, run separately, yielded cDNA. Each CDR3 protein gets one entry in TCRdb, which reprocessed the 5' RACE reads and gives no DNA. The listing records 70,000 to 95,000 distinct CDR3 sequences. Sample: blood. This TCR was sampled from a human donor with ulcerative colitis or Crohn's disease, or a healthy co-twin of an affected twin (not recorded which). The chain is built from TRBV5-1 and TRBJ1-2. The CDR3: CASSPGEGSYGYTF.